One sample yielded the 26 T cell receptor beta chains listed below, sequenced in a study of CD8+CD57+ T cells in acquired aplastic anemia. Genomic DNA, serving as template, underwent TCR beta VDJ and CDR3 profiling. MiXCR, run by TCRdb on the reads, gives a single entry per CDR3 protein. Here the sample spans about 140,000 distinct CDR3 sequences, approximately 41% being singletons. The sequencing sample was made of sorted CD4+, CD8+, or CD8+CD57+ T cells (not recorded which) from PBMCs. The receptors derive from a human donor in good health, serving as a control.

The CDR3 DNA is TGCAGCGTTGAAAGACGGGACAGGGTCAACCATGAGCAGTTCTTC. Its protein is CSVERRDRVNHEQFF. V gene TRBV29-1 combines with J gene TRBJ2-1; 9 bases line up with TRBD1. Germline V gene lookup returns CDR1 SQVTM and CDR2 ANQGSEA. With 2 bases clipped from V and 8 bases from J, the junction kept 10 bases outside the gene matches. This CDR3 is built from 15 residues.

This clonotype has a count of ten or more. The chain combines TRBV12-3 or TRBV12-4 with TRBJ1-1, with 10 bases aligning to TRBD1. This CDR3 has 16 residues. The V and J ends lost 5 bases and 11 bases, in that order; junction bases with no gene match: 17. The CDR3 here is CASSPGTGQGPKVAFF. CDR3 sequence (DNA): TGTGCCAGCAGTCCAGGAACGGGACAGGGGCCCAAGGTGGCTTTCTTT.

This clonotype appeared a few times. V is TRBV5-4 and J is TRBJ1-3, with a weak D call TRBD1 (6 bases). The CDR3 has 19 amino acids. Germline CDR1 is SGHNT and CDR2 is YYREEE (reference sequence). Trimming left V 2 bases short and J 1 base short, with 22 bases between. Here the CDR3 reads CASSFRDTQNAYSGNTIYF. The CDR3 DNA reads TGTGCCAGCAGCTTCCGGGACACCCAAAATGCTTATTCTGGAAACACCATATATTTT.

V gene TRBV2 combines with J gene TRBJ2-7; 7 bases align to TRBD2. After removal of 2 bases from V and 4 bases from J, the junction contained 5 bases not matched to a gene. This CDR3 spans 14 amino acids. Germline V CDR1 and CDR2: SNHLY, FYNNEI. The CDR3 sequence: CASSEPSGLYEQYF. As DNA, the CDR3 is TGTGCCAGCAGTGAACCTAGCGGACTATACGAGCAGTACTTC.

The chain has TRBV7-9 and TRBJ2-7; TRBD2 matches at 11 bases. The CDR3 consists of 14 residues. Germline trimming cut 5 bases from V and 2 bases from J; bases unmatched to any gene: 2. The germline V gene encodes CDR1 SEHNR and CDR2 FQNEAQ (reference sequence). The CDR3 here is CASSPSGGPYEQYF. The DNA of the CDR3 is TGTGCCAGCAGCCCTAGCGGGGGGCCCTACGAGCAGTACTTC.

In nucleotides, the CDR3 is TGTGCCAGCAGCCCGGGGAGGGGACGAGGCACTGAAGCTTTCTTT. Amino acid sequence: CASSPGRGRGTEAFF. V usage is TRBV7-9 and J usage is TRBJ1-1, with D perhaps matching TRBD1 (5 bases). V shed 5 bases and J shed 4 bases, with 17 bases lying between them. Germline V gene sequence: CDR1 SEHNR, CDR2 FQNEAQ (reference sequence). The CDR3 has 15 residues.

This clonotype was recorded many times. The V and J genes are TRBV4-1 and TRBJ2-1, with 11 positions matching TRBD1. The germline CDR1 and CDR2 sequences are MGHRA and YSYEKL. V lost 2 bases and J lost 9; bases outside the gene matches: 3. The CDR3 sequence is 14 residues long. The CDR3 loop is CASSQPGQGAEQFF. The CDR3 DNA reads TGCGCCAGCAGCCAACCCGGACAGGGGGCTGAGCAGTTCTTC.

The chain carries TRBV3-1 and TRBJ1-3; 9 bases are shared with TRBD1. V trimming: 2 bases; J trimming: 5 bases; junction bases outside the gene matches: 4. The germline V gene encodes CDR1 LGHDT and CDR2 YNNKEL (reference sequence). The CDR3 sequence is 15 residues long. The CDR3 nucleotides read TGTGCCAGCAGCCAACCCGGGACAGGGAGAAACACCATATATTTT. It translates to CASSQPGTGRNTIYF.

This clonotype was seen repeatedly, ten times or more. V usage is TRBV4-2 and J usage is TRBJ1-2; unclear D gene. Looked up from germline, CDR1 is LGHNA and CDR2 is YNFKEQ. V dropped 0 bases and J dropped 1 base, with 6 bases sitting between them. This CDR3 comprises 14 residues. The CDR3 loop is CASSQDLLNYGYTF. Here the CDR3 DNA reads TGTGCCAGCAGCCAAGACTTGCTTAACTATGGCTACACCTTC.

The rearrangement uses TRBV20-1 and TRBJ1-2; D might be TRBD1 (5 bases). The CDR3 is 13 residues long. V was clipped by 0 bases and J by 6 bases, with 11 bases between them. CDR1 DFQATT and CDR2 SNEGSKA come from the germline V gene (reference sequence). This CDR3 reads CSARDARGHGYTF. DNA for the CDR3: TGCAGTGCTAGAGACGCCCGGGGCCATGGCTACACCTTC.

This clonotype was seen ten or more times. The chain joins TRBV2 to TRBJ2-4; D is unresolved. The V gene lost 4 bases and the J gene lost 4 bases, with 11 bases spanning the gap. This CDR3 region has 14 residues. Germline V gene sequence: CDR1 SNHLY, CDR2 FYNNEI. DNA of the CDR3: TGTGCCAGCAGTGCGCGGCAGCAAAAAAACATTCAGTACTTC. Its translation: CASSARQQKNIQYF.

This clonotype has a handful of counts. The chain carries TRBV28 and TRBJ1-4, with TRBD1 as a possible D gene (6 bases). The germline gives CDR1 MDHEN, CDR2 SYDVKM. V lost 6 bases and J lost 7, with 21 bases in between. The CDR3 spans 16 residues. The CDR3 loop is CASSNNQGIVAEKLFF. In DNA form, the CDR3 reads TGTGCCAGCAGCAATAATCAGGGGATCGTAGCTGAAAAACTGTTTTTT.

This clonotype was found many times. This chain uses TRBV20-1 with TRBJ1-4, with no clear D. Germline V CDR1 and CDR2: DFQATT, SNEGSKA (reference sequence). CDR3 length equals 13 residues. V shed 3 bases and J shed 1 base, with 6 bases lying between them. CDR3 DNA sequence: TGCAGTGCTAGGGACGAAACTAATGAAAAACTGTTTTTT. As protein: CSARDETNEKLFF.

The CDR3 region has the DNA TGTGCCAGCAGTGAAGGCCCGACAGAACAGTTCTTC. Translating gives CASSEGPTEQFF. The chain uses TRBV25-1 and TRBJ2-1; a possible D gene is TRBD1 (5 bases). CDR1 is MGHDK and CDR2 is SYGVNS in the germline V gene. This CDR3 region has 12 residues. Trimming stripped 2 bases from V and 13 bases from J, with 12 bases between.

This clonotype was seen a few times. The chain has TRBV11-1 and TRBJ2-7; TRBD2 matches 9 bases. Germline V gives CDR1 SGHAT, CDR2 FQDESV (reference sequence). The V gene end was trimmed by 4 bases and the J gene end by 0 bases; junction bases not matched to a gene: 22. The CDR3 contains 21 residues. The CDR3 loop is CASSYKSILAGAQRSSYEQYF. The CDR3 DNA reads as TGTGCCAGCAGCTATAAAAGCATACTAGCGGGCGCTCAAAGAAGCTCCTACGAGCAGTACTTC. The full variable domain, rest sourced from reference TRBV11-1 and TRBJ2-7, is EAEVAQSPRYKITEKSQAVAFWCDPISGHATLYWYRQILGQGPELLVQFQDESVVDDSQLPKDRFSAERLKGVDSTLKIQPAELGDSAMYLCASSYKSILAGAQRSSYEQYFGPGTRLTVT.

CDR3 DNA: TGTGCCAGTCGGGGGTTTATGTTTAGTGGCTACACCTTC. It is translated as CASRGFMFSGYTF. J is TRBJ1-2 and V is TRBV12-3 or TRBV12-4, with a tentative D call TRBD1 (5 bases). Trimming removed 9 bases at V and 7 bases at J, with 18 bases between. CDR3 length: 13 amino acids.

This clonotype appeared many times. V is TRBV14 and J is TRBJ1-2, with D perhaps matching TRBD1 (5 bases). This CDR3 is built from 13 residues. The ends were cut back, 5 bases at V and 0 bases at J, with 7 bases in the middle. CDR1 is SGHDN and CDR2 is FVKESK in the germline V gene. In DNA, the CDR3 is TGTGCCAGCAGCAGGGACGCTAACTATGGCTACACCTTC. It codes for CASSRDANYGYTF.

Points on this clonotype: This may be a read error, as it is one base from a much larger clone. This chain joins TRBV11-2 and TRBJ2-1; D is unclear. Germline V gene sequence: CDR1 SGHAT, CDR2 FQNNGV. The CDR3 totals 15 residues. CDR3 nucleotide sequence: TGTACCAGCAGCTCTCTCAACTACGTCTACAATGAGCAGTTCTTC. It yields the protein CTSSSLNYVYNEQFF.

Comments on this clonotype: One base away lies a much larger clone, so this may be a sequencing read error. The V call is TRBV5-1, the J call TRBJ1-2; no clear D gene. Germline V lookup: CDR1 SGHRS, CDR2 YFSETQ. The germline V and J ends were trimmed by 7 bases and 4 bases, with 14 bases remaining between them. CDR3 length: 13 residues. The CDR3 sequence is CASREDGSYGYTF. In nucleotides, the CDR3 is TGCGCCAGCCGGGAGGACGGAAGCTATGGCTACACCTTC.

The rearrangement links TRBV24-1 to TRBJ2-1; D is possibly TRBD2 (6 bases). Trimming removed 5 bases from V and 8 bases from J, with 12 bases in between. Germline CDR1 KGHDR, CDR2 SFDVKD. This CDR3 contains 13 residues. In DNA form, the CDR3 reads TGTGCCACCAGTGTGCGGGATGCCGATGAGCAGTTCTTC. Its protein product is CATSVRDADEQFF.

The genes are TRBV2 and TRBJ2-1, with 10 bases that match TRBD2. CDR1 and CDR2 (germline): SNHLY, FYNNEI. The CDR3 sequence is 14 residues long. Trimming removed 6 bases from V and 6 bases from J; junction bases left unmatched: 5. The CDR3 region has the DNA TGTGCCAGCAGAAAACTAGCGGGGACCAATGAGCAGTTCTTC. Translated, it gives CASRKLAGTNEQFF.

The chain recombines TRBV6-7 with TRBJ1-3, with D possibly matching TRBD1 (6 bases). TRBV6-7 is an open reading frame whose function is uncertain. Trimming stripped 2 bases from V and 4 bases from J, with 24 bases between. The length of the CDR3 is 19 residues. CDR3 region: CASSYAATYRVSSGNTIYF. In DNA form, the CDR3 reads TGTGCCAGCAGTTACGCCGCTACTTACAGGGTTTCGTCCGGAAACACCATATATTTT.

A note on this clonotype: The junction shows a germline mismatch at one end, possibly a read error. J is TRBJ2-7 and V is TRBV2; D is perhaps TRBD1 (6 bases). The CDR3 runs 12 residues. Germline CDR1 reads SNHLY; CDR2 reads FYNNEI. CDR3 in amino acids: CASRTGMYVQYF. For the CDR3, the DNA is TGTGCCAGCCGTACAGGGATGTACGTGCAGTACTTC.

The chain uses TRBV15 and TRBJ1-6, with 8 nucleotides matching TRBD1. There are 14 residues in the CDR3. The V segment lost 3 bases and the J segment 12 bases; nucleotides outside the gene matches: 7. CDR1 is LNHNV and CDR2 is YYDKDF in the germline V gene (reference sequence). The CDR3 DNA is TGTGCCACCAGCAGGAAGGGACAGGAGGTACCCCTCCACTTT. Residues: CATSRKGQEVPLHF.

V and J are TRBV5-6 and TRBJ1-3; D is undetermined. Trimming left V 0 bases short and J 4 bases short, with 5 bases between. The CDR3 runs to 13 residues. Germline loops: CDR1 SGHDT, CDR2 YYEEEE. CDR3 protein: CASSLDRGNTIYF. CDR3 coding DNA: TGTGCCAGCAGCTTGGATAGGGGAAACACCATATATTTT. Using reference TRBV5-6 and TRBJ1-3 for the parts outside the CDR3, the full variable domain is DAGVTQSPTHLIKTRGQQVTLRCSPKSGHDTVSWYQQALGQGPQFIFQYYEEEERQRGNFPDRFSGHQFPNYSSELNVNALLLGDSALYLCASSLDRGNTIYFGEGSWLTVV.

This clonotype showed up just once. The chain recombines TRBV20-1 with TRBJ2-3, with D perhaps assigned TRBD1 or TRBD2 (6 bases each). CDR1 and CDR2 (germline): DFQATT, SNEGSKA (reference sequence). The V gene lost 3 bases and the J gene lost 6 bases, with 10 bases spanning the gap. The CDR3 runs to 12 residues. DNA of the CDR3: TGCAGTGCTAGCGGGGGCTACGATACGCAGTATTTT. As protein: CSASGGYDTQYF.